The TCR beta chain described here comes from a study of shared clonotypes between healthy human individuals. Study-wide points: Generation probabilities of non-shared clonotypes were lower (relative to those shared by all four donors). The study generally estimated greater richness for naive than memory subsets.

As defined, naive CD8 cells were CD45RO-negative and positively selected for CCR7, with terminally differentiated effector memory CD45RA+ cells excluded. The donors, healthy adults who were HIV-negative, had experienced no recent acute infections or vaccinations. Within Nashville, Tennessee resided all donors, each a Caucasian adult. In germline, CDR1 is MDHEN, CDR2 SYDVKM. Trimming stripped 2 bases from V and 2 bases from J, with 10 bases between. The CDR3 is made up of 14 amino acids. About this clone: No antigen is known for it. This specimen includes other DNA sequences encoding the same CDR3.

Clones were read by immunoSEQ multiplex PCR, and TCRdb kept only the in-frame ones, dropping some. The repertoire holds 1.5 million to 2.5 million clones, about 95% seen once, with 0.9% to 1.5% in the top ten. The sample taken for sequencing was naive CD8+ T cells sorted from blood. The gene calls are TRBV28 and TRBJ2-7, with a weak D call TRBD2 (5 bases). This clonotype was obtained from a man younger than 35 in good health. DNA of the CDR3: TGTGCCAGCAGTTTAGAGGGTAGCCCCTACGAGCAGTACTTC. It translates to CASSLEGSPYEQYF.